A single sample is the source of the 27 T cell receptor beta chains below, sequenced in a study of blood T cells in healthy people across ages. PCR was performed a second time for about 7 to 12 cycles using a sample-barcoded 5' primer and a J-beta primer mix. TCRdb fed the 5' RACE reads into MiXCR, producing one record per CDR3 protein. The sample lists around 940,000 distinct CDR3 sequences, just over 50% occurring once. The sequenced material came from blood. These receptors all come from a woman aged 60 to 75 in good health.

V gene TRBV27 combines with J gene TRBJ1-5; D is ambiguous. The V and J ends lost 6 bases and 0 bases respectively, with 12 bases between them. CDR1 is MNHEY, CDR2 SMNVEV, per germline (reference sequence). The CDR3 is 15 residues long. The DNA for the CDR3 is TGTGCCAGCAGAACCACCGGTTATAGCAATCAGCCCCAGCATTTT. Protein sequence: CASRTTGYSNQPQHF.

The V and J genes are TRBV20-1 and TRBJ1-2, with TRBD1 identical over 7 bases. Losses at the gene ends were 5 bases for V and 6 bases for J; bases not matched to a gene: 6. The CDR3 extends over 12 amino acids. Germline V gene sequence: CDR1 DFQATT, CDR2 SNEGSKA (reference sequence). CDR3 in DNA: TGCAGTGCTTCGACAGGGCCGGATGGCTACACCTTC. This encodes CSASTGPDGYTF.

J is TRBJ2-1 and V is TRBV27; the D gene is possibly TRBD2 (7 bases). V was clipped by 6 bases and J by 4 bases, with 16 bases between them. Germline assignment: CDR1 MNHEY and CDR2 SMNVEV (reference sequence). The CDR3 loop spans 15 amino acids. The chain's CDR3 is CASSLLGGGYNEQFF. In nucleotides, the CDR3 is TGTGCCAGCAGCTTGTTAGGGGGAGGGTACAATGAGCAGTTCTTC.

This clonotype was counted a few times. V is TRBV7-2 and J is TRBJ2-3; D may be TRBD2 (6 bases). Trimming took 6 bases from V and 2 from J, leaving 15 bases between them. This CDR3 is built from 15 residues. Germline V gene data show CDR1 as SGHTA and CDR2 as FQGNSA. The DNA of the CDR3 is TGTGCCAGCAGGTCCGACTGGCGGGACACAGATACGCAGTATTTT. Protein product: CASRSDWRDTDTQYF.

The genes are TRBV27 and TRBJ2-5; 9 bases match TRBD2. Germline-derived CDR1 and CDR2 are MNHEY and SMNVEV (reference sequence). This CDR3 is 17 amino acids long. Trimming took 0 bases from V and 2 from J; bases not matched to a gene: 7. CDR3 sequence (DNA): TGTGCCAGCAGTTTATCGGTTGCGGGAGGGCCTCAAGAGACCCAGTACTTC. Protein sequence: CASSLSVAGGPQETQYF.

The V and J genes are TRBV4-2 and TRBJ1-2; TRBD1 might be the D (5 bases). Trimming shortened V by 0 bases and J by 3 bases, and 11 bases separated the two germline ends. The CDR3 loop spans 15 amino acids. Germline assignment: CDR1 LGHNA and CDR2 YNFKEQ. DNA of the CDR3: TGTGCCAGCAGCCAAGACCCGACGGGGGACTATGGCTACACCTTC. Residues: CASSQDPTGDYGYTF.

On this clonotype itself: Possible read error: a much larger clone is one base away. The V gene is TRBV6-5, the J gene TRBJ2-1; the D gene is possibly TRBD2 (6 bases). The CDR3 is 16 residues long. With 6 bases removed from V and 3 bases from J, the gap between germline ends came to 18 bases. The germline gives CDR1 MNHEY, CDR2 SVGAGI. DNA for the CDR3: TGTGCCAGCAGAAAGAAGGGCGGGGAAGTCTACAATGAGCAGTTCTTC. The encoded protein is CASRKKGGEVYNEQFF.

The rearrangement uses TRBV28 and TRBJ1-2; 7 bases map to TRBD1. Germline V gene data show CDR1 as MDHEN and CDR2 as SYDVKM. The CDR3 is 13 residues long. The V segment lost 8 bases and the J segment 7 bases; nucleotides outside the gene matches: 10. The CDR3, as DNA: TGTGCCAGCGGTAAAGGGGGCGCGGGTGGCTACACCTTC. Translation: CASGKGGAGGYTF.

This chain links TRBV7-6 with TRBJ2-6; no firm D call. Germline V CDR1 and CDR2: SGHVS, FNYEAQ. The CDR3 totals 16 residues. Deletions cut 2 bases from V and 4 bases from J, with 12 bases between. The CDR3 DNA reads as TGTGCCAGCAGCTTAAGGAATGTCCCCGGGGCCAACGTCCTGACTTTC. It translates to CASSLRNVPGANVLTF.

The J gene is TRBJ1-1, the V gene TRBV20-1, with D possibly being TRBD1 (5 bases). The CDR3 loop spans 14 amino acids. V was shortened by 5 bases and J by 0 bases, with 13 bases between the two germline ends. Germline CDR1 and CDR2: DFQATT and SNEGSKA (reference sequence). CDR3 in DNA: TGCAGTGCTCTTAGAGGGACGGTGAACACTGAAGCTTTCTTT. It specifies CSALRGTVNTEAFF.

The chain uses TRBV4-2 and TRBJ2-3; 8 positions match TRBD2. CDR1 and CDR2 from the germline V gene are LGHNA and YNFKEQ. The CDR3 runs 16 residues. J was trimmed by 3 bases and V by 3 bases; bases with no gene match: 8. CDR3 nucleotide sequence: TGTGCCAGCAGCCAGCCAGCGGGAGTGGGAACAGATACGCAGTATTTT. Protein: CASSQPAGVGTDTQYF.

Points on this clonotype: Mismatch with germline at one junction end may stem from a read error. The chain is built from TRBV5-1 and TRBJ2-7; no firm D call. The CDR3 contains 13 residues. Germline V gives CDR1 SGHRS, CDR2 YFSETQ. CDR3 amino acids: CASSLDPSYEQYF. CDR3 sequence (DNA): TGTGCCAGCAGCTTAGACCCCTCCTACGAGCAGTACTTC.

The chain links TRBV6-1 to TRBJ2-5; no clear D gene. CDR3 length: 13 residues. Trimming pared 6 bases from V and 2 bases from J, leaving 10 bases between. Germline V lookup: CDR1 MNHNS, CDR2 SASEGT. The CDR3 sequence is CASSPKRQETQYF. CDR3 coding DNA: TGTGCCAGCAGCCCCAAGAGGCAAGAGACCCAGTACTTC.

The chain is built from TRBV15 and TRBJ2-5; 8 bases match TRBD2. This CDR3 region has 16 residues. V was pared by 2 bases and J by 5 bases, with 10 bases of the junction left unmatched. Germline V CDR1 and CDR2: LNHNV, YYDKDF (reference sequence). DNA of the CDR3: TGTGCCACCAGCAGATGGGGGAGCGGGAGTTCCGAGACCCAGTACTTC. It translates to CATSRWGSGSSETQYF.

The chain couples TRBV20-1 to TRBJ1-5; 8 nucleotides match TRBD1. The germline gives CDR1 DFQATT, CDR2 SNEGSKA (reference sequence). There are 14 residues in the CDR3. Trimming removed 6 bases from V and 6 bases from J; junction bases left unmatched: 10. CDR3 sequence: CSAVQGVGGQPQHF. In DNA form, the CDR3 reads TGCAGTGCCGTACAGGGGGTCGGAGGTCAGCCCCAGCATTTT.

The chain couples TRBV28 to TRBJ2-7, with D hard to call. CDR1 is MDHEN, CDR2 SYDVKM, per germline. Trimming pared 5 bases from V and 0 bases from J, leaving 14 bases between. The CDR3 covers 15 residues. In DNA, the CDR3 is TGTGCCAGCAGTGTGACACCAAGCGCCTCCTACGAGCAGTACTTC. Translation gives CASSVTPSASYEQYF.

This rearrangement joins TRBV5-1 to TRBJ2-1; TRBD2 is a possible D gene (6 bases). CDR1 SGHRS and CDR2 YFSETQ come from the germline V gene. This CDR3 is 15 amino acids long. V shed 3 bases and J shed 6 bases, with 16 bases lying between them. CDR3 bases: TGCGCCAGCAGCTCCTTTCCGGGAGCAAGCAATGAGCAGTTCTTC. This encodes CASSSFPGASNEQFF. Together with reference TRBV5-1 and TRBJ2-1, the CDR3 gives the full variable domain: KAGVTQTPRYLIKTRGQQVTLSCSPISGHRSVSWYQQTPGQGLQFLFEYFSETQRNKGNFPGRFSGRQFSNSRSEMNVSTLELGDSALYLCASSSFPGASNEQFFGPGTRLTVL.

This clonotype was observed a few times. The chain has TRBV12-3 or TRBV12-4 and TRBJ1-2; TRBD1 agrees at 7 bases. This CDR3 is 18 amino acids long. The trim removed 1 base at V and 1 base at J, leaving 12 bases unmatched. As DNA, the CDR3 is TGTGCCAGCAGTTTAGTAGGGGGACAGAAGTCCCGTAACTATGGCTACACCTTC. This gives the protein CASSLVGGQKSRNYGYTF.

Notes on this clonotype: A much larger clone is a single base away; this may be a read error. The CDR3 reads CASSLKTGELFF. The CDR3 nucleotides are TGTGCCAGCAGCCTGAAAACCGGGGAGCTGTTTTTT. V usage is TRBV7-9 and J usage is TRBJ2-2; D is undetermined. This CDR3 is 12 amino acids long. Trimming removed 5 bases at V and 5 bases at J, with 6 bases between. Germline V lookup: CDR1 SEHNR, CDR2 FQNEAQ (reference sequence). The variable domain in full, with the rest retrieved from reference TRBV7-9 and TRBJ2-2, is DTGVSQNPRHKITKRGQNVTFRCDPISEHNRLYWYRQTLGQGPEFLTYFQNEAQLEKSRLLSDRFSAERPKGSFSTLEIQRTEQGDSAMYLCASSLKTGELFFGEGSRLTVL.

The chain has TRBV6-5 and TRBJ2-1, with D perhaps TRBD1 (6 bases). The V and J ends lost 6 bases and 5 bases respectively, with 11 bases between them. CDR1 and CDR2 (germline): MNHEY, SVGAGI. The CDR3 consists of 13 residues. This CDR3 reads CASRAGAHNEQFF. The CDR3 DNA is TGTGCCAGCAGGGCAGGGGCCCACAATGAGCAGTTCTTC.

The gene calls are TRBV12-3 or TRBV12-4 and TRBJ1-2, with 8 bases fitting TRBD1. V shed 1 base and J 4 bases; nucleotides not matched to a gene: 5. The CDR3 loop spans 15 amino acids. CDR3 sequence (DNA): TGTGCCAGCAGTTTAGGTCAGGGGGCTGGCTATGGCTACACCTTC. Translated, it gives CASSLGQGAGYGYTF.

This chain joins TRBV4-1 and TRBJ2-4; D ambiguous. The CDR3 is made up of 15 amino acids. Trimming left V 1 base short and J 4 bases short, with 11 bases between. In germline, CDR1 is MGHRA, CDR2 YSYEKL. In DNA, the CDR3 is TGCGCCAGCAGCCAAGTGTTTAGTTCTAAAAACATTCAGTACTTC. Its protein product is CASSQVFSSKNIQYF.

The V and J genes are TRBV4-3 and TRBJ1-4; perhaps TRBD1 as D (5 bases). Trimming cost V 4 bases and J 8 bases, with 23 bases left between them. The length of the CDR3 is 17 residues. Germline values: CDR1 LGHNA, CDR2 YSLEER. Here the CDR3 reads CASSRGRIVGMGEKLFF. In DNA, the CDR3 is TGCGCCAGCAGCCGGGGACGGATCGTGGGGATGGGGGAAAAACTGTTTTTT.

The chain links TRBV7-2 to TRBJ2-4, with D maybe TRBD1 (6 bases). The better agreement between TRBJ2-7 and the DNA end casts doubt on the J call. The germline V gene encodes CDR1 SGHTA and CDR2 FQGNSA. The CDR3 loop spans 16 amino acids. Here the CDR3 DNA reads TGTGCCAGCAGCTTAGTCGCAGGGACAAGGTCCTACGAGCAGTACTTC. This codes for CASSLVAGTRSYEQYF.

The table lists this clonotype with a count of one. This chain uses TRBV6-5 with TRBJ1-2; unclear D gene. Trimming cost V 2 bases and J 8 bases, with 15 bases left between them. The germline CDR1 and CDR2 sequences are MNHEY and SVGAGI. The CDR3 length is 14 residues. CDR3 sequence reads: CASSYASNLGGYTF. The DNA of the CDR3 is TGTGCCAGCAGTTACGCTTCCAATTTAGGGGGCTACACCTTC.

The genes are TRBV20-1 and TRBJ2-4; TRBD2 aligns across 10 bases. Gene TRBJ2-7 matches the end of the DNA better, so the J call may be wrong. The CDR3 is made up of 15 amino acids. Germline V gene lookup returns CDR1 DFQATT and CDR2 SNEGSKA (reference sequence). CDR3 loop: CSALRPRTSGYEQYF. The CDR3 DNA follows: TGCAGTGCTCTTCGGCCTAGGACTAGCGGTTACGAGCAGTACTTC.

This clonotype was picked up many times. The chain carries TRBV14 and TRBJ2-3, with 8 bases fitting TRBD2. The J segment lost 5 bases and the V segment lost 1 base, leaving 8 bases of the junction unmatched. The germline CDR1 and CDR2 sequences are SGHDN and FVKESK. This CDR3 spans 16 amino acids. The DNA for the CDR3 is TGTGCCAGCAGCCAAGTAGGAGCGGGAGTCCTAGATACGCAGTATTTT. Translated: CASSQVGAGVLDTQYF. Variable domain in full (rest from reference TRBV14 and TRBJ2-3): EAGVTQFPSHSVIEKGQTVTLRCDPISGHDNLYWYRRVMGKEIKFLLHFVKESKQDESGMPNNRFLAERTGGTYSTLKVQPAELEDSGVYFCASSQVGAGVLDTQYFGPGTRLTVL.